The 26 T cell receptor beta chains below all came from one sample that was sequenced in a study of T cells after yellow fever vaccination. Via MiXCR, TCRdb re-called the 5' RACE reads, giving one row per CDR3 protein. The data hold about 230,000 distinct CDR3 sequences, with roughly 6.3% observed a single time. The sample consisted of CD4+ T cells sorted from PBMCs, taken on the day of the yellow fever booster vaccination. These receptors were collected from a man younger than 40 who received the YFV17D yellow fever vaccine.

V is TRBV20-1 and J is TRBJ1-5; no reliable D call. This CDR3 has 12 residues. V was trimmed by 3 bases and J by 7 bases, leaving 10 bases between them. Germline V gene lookup returns CDR1 DFQATT and CDR2 SNEGSKA (reference sequence). In nucleotides, the CDR3 is TGCAGTGCTAGTCGGGGTCACCAGCCCCAGCATTTT. This sequence encodes CSASRGHQPQHF.

This clonotype was counted only a few times. V gene TRBV6-2 or TRBV6-3 combines with J gene TRBJ2-3, with D possibly being TRBD2 (5 bases). CDR3 length: 14 amino acids. Trimming removed 3 bases from V and 2 bases from J, with 9 bases in between. Germline V CDR1 and CDR2: MNHEY, SVGEGT. This CDR3 is CASSYEGATDTQYF. CDR3 nucleotides: TGTGCCAGCAGTTATGAGGGAGCCACAGATACGCAGTATTTT.

This sequence joins TRBV18 and TRBJ1-1, with D perhaps TRBD1 (5 bases). With 2 bases removed from V and 3 bases from J, the gap between germline ends came to 7 bases. Germline values: CDR1 KGHSH, CDR2 LQKENI. The CDR3 runs to 13 residues. CDR3 in amino acids: CASSPIRDTEAFF. The CDR3 bases are TGTGCCAGCTCACCAATCAGGGACACTGAAGCTTTCTTT.

Ten or more counts support this clonotype. This chain connects TRBV7-9 to TRBJ2-3, with 7 positions matching TRBD2. In germline, CDR1 is SEHNR, CDR2 FQNEAQ (reference sequence). The CDR3 length is 16 residues. The V segment lost 5 bases and the J segment 4 bases; nucleotides outside the gene matches: 12. The CDR3 loop is CASSGTGGSGSDTQYF. CDR3 in DNA: TGTGCCAGCAGCGGCACCGGCGGGAGTGGCTCAGATACGCAGTATTTT.

This clonotype was detected ten times or more. This sequence joins TRBV5-6 and TRBJ2-5, with D possibly called TRBD1 or TRBD2 (5 bases each). The CDR3 is 14 amino acids. The V gene lost 4 bases and the J gene lost 2 bases, with 12 bases spanning the gap. Germline V gene data show CDR1 as SGHDT and CDR2 as YYEEEE. In DNA, the CDR3 is TGTGCCAGCAGCCCGGGACGGAATCAAGAGACCCAGTACTTC. Protein: CASSPGRNQETQYF. Full variable domain (remainder filled in from reference TRBV5-6 and TRBJ2-5): DAGVTQSPTHLIKTRGQQVTLRCSPKSGHDTVSWYQQALGQGPQFIFQYYEEEERQRGNFPDRFSGHQFPNYSSELNVNALLLGDSALYLCASSPGRNQETQYFGPGTRLLVL.

The chain joins TRBV2 to TRBJ1-1; no definite D call. Trimming stripped 10 bases from V and 1 base from J, with 13 bases between. Germline assignment: CDR1 SNHLY and CDR2 FYNNEI. This CDR3 has 13 residues. The CDR3 DNA sequence: TGTGCCACGTGGTTGGCACAGAACACTGAAGCTTTCTTT. Amino acids: CATWLAQNTEAFF.

This clonotype was counted many times. The rearrangement joins TRBV5-5 to TRBJ2-7, with D possibly matching TRBD2 (5 bases). This CDR3 has 13 residues. Germline CDR1 reads SGHKS; CDR2 reads YYEKEE (reference sequence). Trimming pared 6 bases from V and 0 bases from J, leaving 10 bases between. This CDR3 is CASKGLFSYEQYF. The CDR3 bases are TGTGCCAGCAAAGGACTTTTCTCCTACGAGCAGTACTTC.

Remarks on this clonotype: Here the CDR3 omits its conserved ending phenylalanine or tryptophan, so a read error is the likely source. J is TRBJ2-3 and V is TRBV18, with a possible D match to TRBD2 (5 bases). Germline V gene lookup returns CDR1 KGHSH and CDR2 LQKENI. The V end lost 4 bases, the J end lost 6 bases, and 8 bases lay between the germline ends. The CDR3 covers 12 residues. The CDR3 loop is CASSRSGDTQYL. Here the CDR3 DNA reads TGTGCCAGCTCACGAAGCGGTGATACGCAGTATTTA.

This clonotype was picked up a small number of times. This chain links TRBV18 with TRBJ1-5; D uncertain. There are 16 residues in the CDR3. Germline V CDR1 and CDR2: KGHSH, LQKENI. Trimming left V 3 bases short and J 0 bases short, with 12 bases between. The CDR3, as DNA: TGTGCCAGCTCACCGAATTCACAGTATAGCAATCAGCCCCAGCATTTT. Protein: CASSPNSQYSNQPQHF.

In its sample, this clonotype was seen a few times. The CDR3 DNA sequence: TGTGCCAGCAGCCCCACGGGACTAGCGGGAGCAAGGAATGAGCAGTTCTTC. The encoded protein is CASSPTGLAGARNEQFF. The chain carries TRBV7-9 and TRBJ2-1, with TRBD2 matching 14 bases. The CDR3 sequence is 17 residues long. The germline gives CDR1 SEHNR, CDR2 FQNEAQ (reference sequence). The V segment lost 5 bases and the J segment 7 bases; nucleotides outside the gene matches: 10.

The sample holds many counts of this clonotype. This chain joins TRBV21-1 and TRBJ2-5; the DNA was not used to check the table's D call, TRBD1. TRBV21-1 represents a pseudogene. This CDR3 has 14 amino acids. CDR3 amino acids: CARTGQGLGETQYF. For the CDR3, the DNA is TGTGCCAGGACGGGACAGGGTCTGGGAGAGACCCAGTACTTC.

This chain uses TRBV5-1 with TRBJ1-1, with 7 nucleotides matching TRBD1. Germline V gene lookup returns CDR1 SGHRS and CDR2 YFSETQ. This CDR3 is 14 amino acids long. The J segment lost 1 base and the V segment lost 6 bases, leaving 6 bases of the junction unmatched. For the CDR3, the DNA is TGCGCCAGCACCCTGACAGGGACGAACACTGAAGCTTTCTTT. Its translation: CASTLTGTNTEAFF.

The chain is built from TRBV6-5 and TRBJ2-5; possible D gene TRBD1, 6 bases. Trimming shortened V by 5 bases and J by 2 bases, and 18 bases separated the two germline ends. CDR1 and CDR2 from the germline V gene are MNHEY and SVGAGI. This CDR3 contains 16 residues. CDR3 loop: CASSRPWTVVQETQYF. The CDR3 coding sequence is TGTGCCAGCAGTAGACCGTGGACAGTCGTACAAGAGACCCAGTACTTC.

In this sample, this clonotype turned up many times. The CDR3 sequence: CASNQEVYEQYF. The DNA of the CDR3 is TGTGCCAGCAACCAGGAGGTCTACGAGCAGTACTTC. The chain employs TRBV2 and TRBJ2-7; perhaps TRBD2 as D (5 bases). V was pared by 7 bases and J by 3 bases, with 10 bases between. CDR1 SNHLY and CDR2 FYNNEI come from the germline V gene. The CDR3 extends over 12 amino acids.

This clonotype was seen at least ten times. The chain links TRBV12-3 or TRBV12-4 to TRBJ2-1; D remains unclear. CDR3 length: 15 amino acids. V was pared by 3 bases and J by 5 bases, with 14 bases between. CDR3 nucleotide sequence: TGTGCCAGCAGTTTGGGTCTCCCGGGTGACAATGAGCAGTTCTTC. Translating it yields CASSLGLPGDNEQFF.

In its sample, this clonotype was seen a few times. In DNA form, the CDR3 reads TGCAGTGCCACAACTAGCGGGAGGGCCGTTGAGCAGTACTTC. Amino acids: CSATTSGRAVEQYF. The chain uses TRBV20-1 and TRBJ2-7, with 13 bases identical to TRBD2. This CDR3 is 14 amino acids long. J gave up 7 bases and V 6 bases, and 9 bases lay outside the gene matches. In germline, CDR1 is DFQATT, CDR2 SNEGSKA (reference sequence).

The chain employs TRBV7-2 and TRBJ1-2; no reliable D call. The germline CDR1 and CDR2 sequences are SGHTA and FQGNSA. V was cut by 5 bases and J by 4 bases, with 23 bases left in between. The CDR3 extends over 17 amino acids. CDR3 in DNA: TGTGCCAGCAGCACCCAACGCCCGACTCCGGGTCTCTATGGCTACACCTTC. This gives the protein CASSTQRPTPGLYGYTF.

The sample holds many counts of this clonotype. V and J are TRBV7-9 and TRBJ2-1, with 7 bases aligning to TRBD2. Per germline, CDR1 SEHNR and CDR2 FQNEAQ (reference sequence). The CDR3 sequence is 16 residues long. Trimming took 6 bases from V and 0 from J; bases not matched to a gene: 8. Here the CDR3 DNA reads TGTGCCAGCAGAGCGGGGCGTCCGGGCTCCTACAATGAGCAGTTCTTC. This gives the protein CASRAGRPGSYNEQFF.

This clonotype turned up a few times. CDR3 bases: TGTGCCAGCAGTTACTTTGGACAGGGGATTCACGAGCAGTACTTC. This gives the protein CASSYFGQGIHEQYF. The V call is TRBV6-5, the J call TRBJ2-7, with 9 positions matching TRBD1. The germline V gene encodes CDR1 MNHEY and CDR2 SVGAGI. The J segment lost 5 bases and the V segment lost 1 base, leaving 6 bases of the junction unmatched. The CDR3 runs 15 residues.

This clonotype was seen a few times. The genes are TRBV30 and TRBJ2-7; the match to TRBD2 covers 12 bases. This CDR3 region has 15 residues. Germline CDR1 and CDR2: GTSNPN and SVGIG (reference sequence). The ends lost 4 bases at V and 6 bases at J; junction bases unmatched: 10. CDR3 sequence (DNA): TGTGCCTGGAACGGACTAGCGGGAATGTTGGGCGAGCAGTACTTC. Protein: CAWNGLAGMLGEQYF.

In its sample, this clonotype was seen many times. The chain joins TRBV7-9 to TRBJ1-1; D ambiguous. CDR3 length: 13 amino acids. Trimming removed 3 bases at V and 4 bases at J, with 9 bases between. Germline lookup yields CDR1 SEHNR and CDR2 FQNEAQ (reference sequence). The DNA of the CDR3 is TGTGCCAGCAGCTTTGGGTTGGGCACTGAAGCTTTCTTT. Translated, it gives CASSFGLGTEAFF.

The chain combines TRBV7-2 with TRBJ2-7; D uncertain. V lost 0 bases to trimming and J lost 2 bases, with 8 bases between them. This CDR3 comprises 14 residues. The germline V gene has CDR1 SGHTA and CDR2 FQGNSA. CDR3 nucleotide sequence: TGTGCCAGCAGCTTAGCCCCGGGTCCCTACGAGCAGTACTTC. Amino acids: CASSLAPGPYEQYF.

This clonotype turned up a few times. The genes are TRBV7-2 and TRBJ2-3, with TRBD2 matching over 11 bases. V trimming: 3 bases; J trimming: 4 bases; junction bases outside the gene matches: 21. This CDR3 has 21 amino acids. Germline CDR1 reads SGHTA; CDR2 reads FQGNSA. The CDR3 DNA follows: TGTGCCAGCAGCTTTAAGAGACGATCTAGCGGGGGGCTCCTAAGCGCAGATACGCAGTATTTT. Its protein product is CASSFKRRSSGGLLSADTQYF.

J is TRBJ2-1 and V is TRBV5-4; TRBD2 matches 11 bases. J lost 1 base, V lost 0 bases, and 6 bases had no gene match. This CDR3 region has 18 residues. CDR1 and CDR2 from the germline V gene are SGHNT and YYREEE (reference sequence). For the CDR3, the DNA is TGTGCCAGCAGCTTGGTAGGGGGACTAGCGGCTTCCTACAATGAGCAGTTCTTC. Amino acids: CASSLVGGLAASYNEQFF.

This clonotype has ten or more counts. This chain links TRBV12-3 or TRBV12-4 with TRBJ2-7; TRBD1 agrees at 8 bases. This CDR3 region has 15 residues. The trim removed 5 bases at V and 4 bases at J, leaving 10 bases unmatched. CDR3 protein: CASSLGQGFMYEQYF. Written as DNA, the CDR3 is TGTGCCAGCAGTCTCGGACAGGGCTTTATGTACGAGCAGTACTTC.

This sequence joins TRBV20-1 and TRBJ2-4; 9 bases match TRBD2. The germline V gene has CDR1 DFQATT and CDR2 SNEGSKA (reference sequence). After removal of 1 base from V and 15 bases from J, the junction contained 10 bases not matched to a gene. The CDR3 spans 13 residues. This CDR3 is CSARAPSSGELYF. The CDR3 DNA follows: TGCAGTGCTAGAGCCCCCTCTAGCGGGGAGTTGTACTTC.